This TCR beta chain was retrieved from a study of cytomegalovirus exposure and HLA in healthy donors. General observations from the study: Across HLA loci, a later analysis found differing TCR association rates, with DRB1 most and HLA-C fewest.

Researchers ran the PCR with 60 Vbeta and 13 Jbeta primers. Data came from immunoSEQ multiplex PCR; TCRdb stores just in-frame clones and leaves some out. Among roughly 120,000 clones listed, approximately 80% were seen once. The CDR3 consists of 17 residues. The ends were cut back, 0 bases at V and 5 bases at J, with 20 bases in the middle. Germline CDR1 is LGHNA and CDR2 is YSLEER. About this clone itself: Its antigen is not known.

The chain carries TRBV4-3 and TRBJ2-7, with no clear D. The TCR was taken from a male donor in good health and CMV-seropositive. The material sequenced was PBMCs. CDR3 protein: CASSQEYRLPVSDEQYF. The CDR3 DNA reads as TGCGCCAGCAGCCAAGAATACCGACTCCCGGTCTCGGACGAGCAGTACTTC.